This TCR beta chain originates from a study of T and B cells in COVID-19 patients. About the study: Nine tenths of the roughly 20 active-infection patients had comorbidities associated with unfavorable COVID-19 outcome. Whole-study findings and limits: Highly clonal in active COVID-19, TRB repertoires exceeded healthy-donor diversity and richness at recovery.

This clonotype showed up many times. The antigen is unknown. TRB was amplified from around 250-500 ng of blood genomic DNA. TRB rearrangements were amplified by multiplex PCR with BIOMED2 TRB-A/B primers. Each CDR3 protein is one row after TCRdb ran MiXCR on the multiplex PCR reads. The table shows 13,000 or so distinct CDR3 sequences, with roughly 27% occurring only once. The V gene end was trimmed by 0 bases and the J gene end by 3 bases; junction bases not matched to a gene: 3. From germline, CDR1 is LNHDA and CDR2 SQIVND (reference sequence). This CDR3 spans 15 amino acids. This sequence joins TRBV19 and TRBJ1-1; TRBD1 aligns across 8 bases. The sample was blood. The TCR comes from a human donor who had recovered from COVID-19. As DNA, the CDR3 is TGTGCCAGTAGTATAGATGGACAGGGTTACACTGAAGCTTTCTTT. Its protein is CASSIDGQGYTEAFF.